This T cell receptor beta chain was sequenced in a study of post-analysis software for immune sequencing data. Whole-study findings and limits: There was significantly lower normalized Chao1 diversity in multiple sclerosis patients than in controls. TRBV5-6, TRBV5-1 and TRBV20-1 belonged to a set of roughly 5 TRBV segments that were more frequent in patients than controls.

Comment on this clonotype: Its antigen is still unknown.

The V and J ends lost 0 bases and 4 bases, in that order; junction bases with no gene match: 5. The CDR3 totals 16 residues. The germline V gene encodes CDR1 LGHDT and CDR2 YNNKEL (reference sequence). Prepared TCR beta cDNA libraries contained unique molecular identifiers. TCRdb processed the PCR reads anew with MiXCR; each CDR3 protein has one entry. The sample lists roughly 800,000 distinct CDR3 sequences, less than 35% occurring once. This TCR derives from a girl under 18 with multiple sclerosis. The specimen sequenced was blood. This chain joins TRBV3-1 and TRBJ2-3, with TRBD2 identical over 9 bases. The CDR3 reads CASSQESSGIADTQYF. The CDR3 nucleotides are TGTGCCAGCAGCCAAGAGTCTAGCGGGATAGCAGATACGCAGTATTTT.